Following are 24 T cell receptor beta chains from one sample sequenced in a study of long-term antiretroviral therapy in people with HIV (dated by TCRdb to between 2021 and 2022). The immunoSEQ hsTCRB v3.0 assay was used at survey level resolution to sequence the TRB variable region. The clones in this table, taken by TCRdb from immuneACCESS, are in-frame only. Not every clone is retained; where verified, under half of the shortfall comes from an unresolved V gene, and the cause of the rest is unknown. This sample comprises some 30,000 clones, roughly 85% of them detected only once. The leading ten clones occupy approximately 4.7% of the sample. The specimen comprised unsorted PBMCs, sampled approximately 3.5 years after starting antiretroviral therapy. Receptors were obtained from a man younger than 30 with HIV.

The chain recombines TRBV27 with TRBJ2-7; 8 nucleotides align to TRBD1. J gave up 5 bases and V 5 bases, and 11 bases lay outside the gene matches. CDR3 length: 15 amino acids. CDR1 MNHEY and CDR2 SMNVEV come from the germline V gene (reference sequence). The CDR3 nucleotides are TGTGCCAGCAGTGAGGACAGGGCACGGCCCCACGAGCAGTACTTC. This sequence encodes CASSEDRARPHEQYF.

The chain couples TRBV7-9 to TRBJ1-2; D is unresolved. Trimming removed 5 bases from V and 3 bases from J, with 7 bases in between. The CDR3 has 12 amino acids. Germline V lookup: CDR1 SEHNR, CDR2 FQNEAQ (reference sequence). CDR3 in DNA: TGTGCCAGCAGCCCGGGGTACTATGGCTACACCTTC. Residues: CASSPGYYGYTF.

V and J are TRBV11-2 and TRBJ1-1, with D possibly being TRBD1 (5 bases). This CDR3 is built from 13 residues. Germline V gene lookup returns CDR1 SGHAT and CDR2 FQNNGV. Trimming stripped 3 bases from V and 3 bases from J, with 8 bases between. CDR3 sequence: CASSLAGYTEAFF. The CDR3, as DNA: TGTGCCAGCAGCTTGGCAGGGTACACTGAAGCTTTCTTT.

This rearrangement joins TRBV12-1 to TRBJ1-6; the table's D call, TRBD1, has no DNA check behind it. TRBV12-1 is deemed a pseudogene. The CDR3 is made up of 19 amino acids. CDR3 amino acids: CASSHRTGTLIRAHSPLHF. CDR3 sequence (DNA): TGTGCCAGCAGCCACAGGACAGGAACCCTAATACGGGCCCATTCACCCCTCCACTTT.

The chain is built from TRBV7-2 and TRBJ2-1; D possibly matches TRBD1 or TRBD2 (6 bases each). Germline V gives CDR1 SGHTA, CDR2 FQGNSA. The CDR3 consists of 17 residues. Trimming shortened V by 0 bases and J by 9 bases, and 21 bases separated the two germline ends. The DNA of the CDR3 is TGTGCCAGCAGCTTAGCTCCCCTTCGGGGGCTAGGCGGTGAGCAGTTCTTC. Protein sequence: CASSLAPLRGLGGEQFF.

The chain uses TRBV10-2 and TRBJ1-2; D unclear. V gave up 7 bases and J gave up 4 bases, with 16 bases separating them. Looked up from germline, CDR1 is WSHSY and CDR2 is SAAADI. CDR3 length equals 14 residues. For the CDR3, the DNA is TGCGCCAGCACTATTGAAGTACCCTTCTATGGCTACACCTTC. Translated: CASTIEVPFYGYTF.

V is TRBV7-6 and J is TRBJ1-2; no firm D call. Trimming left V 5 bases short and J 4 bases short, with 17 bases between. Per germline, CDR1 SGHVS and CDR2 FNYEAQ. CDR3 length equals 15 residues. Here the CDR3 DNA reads TGTGCCAGCAGCCTCGGACCTGCCCCGGGCTATGGCTACACCTTC. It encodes CASSLGPAPGYGYTF.

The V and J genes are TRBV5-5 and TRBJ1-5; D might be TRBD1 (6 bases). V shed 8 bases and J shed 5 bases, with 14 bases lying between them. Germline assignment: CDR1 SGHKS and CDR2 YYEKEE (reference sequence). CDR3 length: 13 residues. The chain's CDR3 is CASSLQGHQPQHF. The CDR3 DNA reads TGTGCCAGTAGTTTACAGGGACATCAGCCCCAGCATTTT.

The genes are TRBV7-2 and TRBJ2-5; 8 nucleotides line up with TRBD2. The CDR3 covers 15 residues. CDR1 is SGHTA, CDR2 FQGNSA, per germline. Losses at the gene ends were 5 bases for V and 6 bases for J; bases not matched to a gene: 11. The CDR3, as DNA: TGTGCCAGCAGCCTTGGACGGGGGGGCCTCAAGACCCAGTACTTC. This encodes CASSLGRGGLKTQYF.

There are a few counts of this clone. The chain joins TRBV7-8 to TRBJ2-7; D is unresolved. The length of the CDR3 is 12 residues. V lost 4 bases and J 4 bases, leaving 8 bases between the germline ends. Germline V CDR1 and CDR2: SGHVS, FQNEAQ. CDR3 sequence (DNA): TGTGCCAGCAGCTACTCGGCGTACGAGCAGTACTTC. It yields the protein CASSYSAYEQYF.

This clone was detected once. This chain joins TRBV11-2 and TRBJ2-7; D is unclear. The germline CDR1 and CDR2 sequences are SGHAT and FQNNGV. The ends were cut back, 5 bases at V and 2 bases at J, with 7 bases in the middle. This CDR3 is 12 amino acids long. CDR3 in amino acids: CASSPNTYEQYF. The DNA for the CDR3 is TGTGCCAGCAGCCCAAACACCTACGAGCAGTACTTC.

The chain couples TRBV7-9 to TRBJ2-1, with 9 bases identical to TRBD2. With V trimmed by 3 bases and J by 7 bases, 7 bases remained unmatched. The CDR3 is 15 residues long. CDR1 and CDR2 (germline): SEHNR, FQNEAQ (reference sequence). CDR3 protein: CASSLRAGGFNEQFF. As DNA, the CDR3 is TGTGCCAGCAGCTTGAGGGCGGGGGGGTTTAATGAGCAGTTCTTC.

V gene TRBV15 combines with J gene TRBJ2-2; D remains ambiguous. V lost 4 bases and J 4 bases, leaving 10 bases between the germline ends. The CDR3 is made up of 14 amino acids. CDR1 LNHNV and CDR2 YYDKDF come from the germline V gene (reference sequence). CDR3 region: CATSIWGLTGELFF. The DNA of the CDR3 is TGTGCCACCAGCATTTGGGGTCTCACCGGGGAGCTGTTTTTT.

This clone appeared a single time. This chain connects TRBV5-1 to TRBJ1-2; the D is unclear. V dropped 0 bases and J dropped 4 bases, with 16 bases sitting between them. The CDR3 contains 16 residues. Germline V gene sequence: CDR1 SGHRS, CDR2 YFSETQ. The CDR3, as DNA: TGCGCCAGCAGCTTGGCGGGTCCCCTCGGCCTCTATGGCTACACCTTC. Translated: CASSLAGPLGLYGYTF. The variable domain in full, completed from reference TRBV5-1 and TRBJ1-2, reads KAGVTQTPRYLIKTRGQQVTLSCSPISGHRSVSWYQQTPGQGLQFLFEYFSETQRNKGNFPGRFSGRQFSNSRSEMNVSTLELGDSALYLCASSLAGPLGLYGYTFGSGTRLTVV.

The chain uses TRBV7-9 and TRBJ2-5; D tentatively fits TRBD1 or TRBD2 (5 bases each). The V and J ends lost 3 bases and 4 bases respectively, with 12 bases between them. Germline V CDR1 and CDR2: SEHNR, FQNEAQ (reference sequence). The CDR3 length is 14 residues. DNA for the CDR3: TGTGCCAGCAGCTTCGAGGGGAACGGAGAGACCCAGTACTTC. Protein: CASSFEGNGETQYF.

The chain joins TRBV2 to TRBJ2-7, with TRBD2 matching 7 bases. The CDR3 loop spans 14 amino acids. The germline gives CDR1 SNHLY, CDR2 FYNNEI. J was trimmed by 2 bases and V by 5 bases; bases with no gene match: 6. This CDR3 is CASSSGAATYEQYF. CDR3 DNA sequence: TGTGCCAGCAGTAGCGGGGCCGCCACCTACGAGCAGTACTTC.

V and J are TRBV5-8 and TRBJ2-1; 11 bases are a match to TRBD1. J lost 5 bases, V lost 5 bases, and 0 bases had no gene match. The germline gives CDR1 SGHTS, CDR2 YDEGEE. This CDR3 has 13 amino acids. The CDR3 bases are TGTGCCAGCAGGGGACAGGGGGACAATGAGCAGTTCTTC. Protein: CASRGQGDNEQFF.

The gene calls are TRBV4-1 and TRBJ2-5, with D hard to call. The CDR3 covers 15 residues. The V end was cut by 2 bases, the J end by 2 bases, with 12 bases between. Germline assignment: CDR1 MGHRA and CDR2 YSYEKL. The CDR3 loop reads CASSQSSLVQETQYF. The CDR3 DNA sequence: TGCGCCAGCAGCCAATCCTCACTGGTGCAAGAGACCCAGTACTTC.

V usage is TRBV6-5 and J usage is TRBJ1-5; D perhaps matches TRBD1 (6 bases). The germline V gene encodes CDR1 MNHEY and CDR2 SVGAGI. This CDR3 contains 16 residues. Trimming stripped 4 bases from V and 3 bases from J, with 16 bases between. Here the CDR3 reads CASSSRGGTANQPQHF. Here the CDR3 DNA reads TGTGCCAGCAGTTCAAGAGGGGGAACGGCCAATCAGCCCCAGCATTTT.

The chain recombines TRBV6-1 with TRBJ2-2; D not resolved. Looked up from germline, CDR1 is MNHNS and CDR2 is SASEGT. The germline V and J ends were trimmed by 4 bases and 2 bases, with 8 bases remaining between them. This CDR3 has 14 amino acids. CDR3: CASSVKVNTGELFF. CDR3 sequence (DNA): TGTGCCAGCAGTGTAAAGGTCAACACCGGGGAGCTGTTTTTT.

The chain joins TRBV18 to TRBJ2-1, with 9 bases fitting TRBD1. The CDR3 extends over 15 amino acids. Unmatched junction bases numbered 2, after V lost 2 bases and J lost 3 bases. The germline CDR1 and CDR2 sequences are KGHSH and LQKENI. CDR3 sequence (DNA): TGTGCCAGCTCACCAAGGGACAGGGACTACAATGAGCAGTTCTTC. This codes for CASSPRDRDYNEQFF.

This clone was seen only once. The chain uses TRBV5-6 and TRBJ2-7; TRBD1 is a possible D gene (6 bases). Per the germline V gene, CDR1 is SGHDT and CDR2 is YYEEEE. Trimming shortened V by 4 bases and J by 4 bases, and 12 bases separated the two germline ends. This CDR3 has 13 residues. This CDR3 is CASSERTAYEQYF. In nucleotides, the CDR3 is TGTGCCAGCAGCGAAAGGACAGCTTACGAGCAGTACTTC. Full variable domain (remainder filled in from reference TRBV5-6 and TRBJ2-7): DAGVTQSPTHLIKTRGQQVTLRCSPKSGHDTVSWYQQALGQGPQFIFQYYEEEERQRGNFPDRFSGHQFPNYSSELNVNALLLGDSALYLCASSERTAYEQYFGPGTRLTVT.

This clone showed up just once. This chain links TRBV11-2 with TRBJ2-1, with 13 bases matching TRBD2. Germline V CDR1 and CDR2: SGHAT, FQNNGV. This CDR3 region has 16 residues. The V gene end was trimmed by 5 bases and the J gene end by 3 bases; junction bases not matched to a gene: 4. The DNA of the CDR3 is TGTGCCAGCAGCCCCGGGACTAGCGGGGTCTACAATGAGCAGTTCTTC. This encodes CASSPGTSGVYNEQFF.

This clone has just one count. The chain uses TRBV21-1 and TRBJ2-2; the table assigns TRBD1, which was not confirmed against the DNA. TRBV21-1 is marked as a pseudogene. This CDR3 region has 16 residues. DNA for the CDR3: TGTGCCAGCAGCAAAGAGTACCACATAAACACCGGGGAGCTGTTTTTT. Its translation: CASSKEYHINTGELFF.